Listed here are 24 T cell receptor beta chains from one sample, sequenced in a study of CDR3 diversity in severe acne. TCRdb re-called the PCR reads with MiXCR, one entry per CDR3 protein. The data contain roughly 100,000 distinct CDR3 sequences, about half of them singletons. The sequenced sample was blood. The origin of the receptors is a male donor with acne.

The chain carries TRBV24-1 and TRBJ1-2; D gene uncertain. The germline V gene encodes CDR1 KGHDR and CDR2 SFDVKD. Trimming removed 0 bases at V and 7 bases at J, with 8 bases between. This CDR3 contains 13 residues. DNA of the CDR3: TGTGCCACCAGTGATTTGGGGAGGAGTGGCTACACCTTC. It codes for CATSDLGRSGYTF.

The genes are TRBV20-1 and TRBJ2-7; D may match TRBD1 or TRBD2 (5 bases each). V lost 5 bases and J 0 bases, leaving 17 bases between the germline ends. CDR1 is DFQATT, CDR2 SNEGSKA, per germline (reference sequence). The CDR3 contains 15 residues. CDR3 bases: TGCAGTGCTCTCCAACCCCGGGACGCCTCCTACGAGCAGTACTTC. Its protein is CSALQPRDASYEQYF.

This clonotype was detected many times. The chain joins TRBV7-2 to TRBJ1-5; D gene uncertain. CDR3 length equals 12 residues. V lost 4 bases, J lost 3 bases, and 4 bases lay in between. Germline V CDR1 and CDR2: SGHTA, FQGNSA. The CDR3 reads CASSWDNQPQHF. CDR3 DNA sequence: TGTGCCAGCAGCTGGGACAATCAGCCCCAGCATTTT.

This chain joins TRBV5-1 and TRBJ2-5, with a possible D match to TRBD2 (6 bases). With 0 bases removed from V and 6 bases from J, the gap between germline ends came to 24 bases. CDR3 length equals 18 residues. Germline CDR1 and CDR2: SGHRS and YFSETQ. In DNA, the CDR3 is TGCGCCAGCAGCTTGGAACAGCAGGCTAGAGCGGGCGGGAAGACCCAGTACTTC. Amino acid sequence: CASSLEQQARAGGKTQYF.

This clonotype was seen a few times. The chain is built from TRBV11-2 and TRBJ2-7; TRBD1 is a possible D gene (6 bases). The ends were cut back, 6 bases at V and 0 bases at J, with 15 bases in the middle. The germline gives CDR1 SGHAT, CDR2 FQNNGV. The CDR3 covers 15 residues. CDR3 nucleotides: TGTGCCAGCAGGAAACCGGGACATAGCTCCTACGAGCAGTACTTC. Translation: CASRKPGHSSYEQYF.

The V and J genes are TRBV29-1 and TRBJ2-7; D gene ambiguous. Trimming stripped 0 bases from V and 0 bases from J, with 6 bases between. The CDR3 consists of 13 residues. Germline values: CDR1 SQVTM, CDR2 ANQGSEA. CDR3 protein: CSVEDTVSYEQYF. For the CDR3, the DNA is TGCAGCGTTGAAGATACGGTCTCCTACGAGCAGTACTTC.

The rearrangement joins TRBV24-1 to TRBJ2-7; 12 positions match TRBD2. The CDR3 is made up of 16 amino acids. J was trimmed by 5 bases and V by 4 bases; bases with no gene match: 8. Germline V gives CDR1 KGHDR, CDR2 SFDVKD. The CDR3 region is CATSETLAGGINEQYF. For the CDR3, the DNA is TGTGCCACCAGTGAAACGCTAGCGGGAGGGATCAACGAGCAGTACTTC.

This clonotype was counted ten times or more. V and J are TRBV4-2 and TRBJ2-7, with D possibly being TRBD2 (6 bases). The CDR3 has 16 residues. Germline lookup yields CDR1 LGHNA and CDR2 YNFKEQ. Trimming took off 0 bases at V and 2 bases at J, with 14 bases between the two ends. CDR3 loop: CASSQDEGGFTYEQYF. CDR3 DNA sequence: TGTGCCAGCAGCCAAGACGAAGGAGGGTTTACCTACGAGCAGTACTTC.

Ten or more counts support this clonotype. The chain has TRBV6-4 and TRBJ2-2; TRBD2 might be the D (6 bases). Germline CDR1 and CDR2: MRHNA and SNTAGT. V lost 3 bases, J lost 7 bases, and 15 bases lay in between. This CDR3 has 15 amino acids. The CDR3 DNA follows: TGTGCCAGCAGTGAAACGGGAGAAGCGGGCGGGGAGCTGTTTTTT. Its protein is CASSETGEAGGELFF.

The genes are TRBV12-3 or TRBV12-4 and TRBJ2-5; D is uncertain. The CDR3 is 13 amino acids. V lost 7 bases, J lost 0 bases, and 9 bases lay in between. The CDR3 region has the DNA TGTGCCAGCAAAGTGGGGTACCAAGAGACCCAGTACTTC. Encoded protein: CASKVGYQETQYF.

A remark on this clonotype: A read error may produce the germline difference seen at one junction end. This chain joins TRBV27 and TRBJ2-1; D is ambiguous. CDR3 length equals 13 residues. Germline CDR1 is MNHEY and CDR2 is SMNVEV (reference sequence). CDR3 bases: TGTGCCAGCAGTTTTGGATCTTACAATGGGCAGTTCTTC. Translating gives CASSFGSYNGQFF.

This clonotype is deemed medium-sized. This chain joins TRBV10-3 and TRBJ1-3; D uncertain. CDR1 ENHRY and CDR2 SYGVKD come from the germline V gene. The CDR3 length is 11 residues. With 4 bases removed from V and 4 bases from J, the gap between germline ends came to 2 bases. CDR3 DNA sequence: TGTGCCATCAGTGGCGGAAACACCATATATTTT. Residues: CAISGGNTIYF.

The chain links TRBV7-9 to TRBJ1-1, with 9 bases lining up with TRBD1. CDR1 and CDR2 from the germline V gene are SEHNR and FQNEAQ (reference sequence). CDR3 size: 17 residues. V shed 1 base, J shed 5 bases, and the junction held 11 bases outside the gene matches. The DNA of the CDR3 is TGTGCCAGCAGCTTAGAACCCCTATGGACAGGGGAAACTGAAGCTTTCTTT. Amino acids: CASSLEPLWTGETEAFF.

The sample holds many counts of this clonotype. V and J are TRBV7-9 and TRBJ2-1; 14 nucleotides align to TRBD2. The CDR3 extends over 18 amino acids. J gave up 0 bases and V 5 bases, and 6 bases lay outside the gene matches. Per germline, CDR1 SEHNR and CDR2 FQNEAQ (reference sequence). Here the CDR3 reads CASSEWGTSGSSYNEQFF. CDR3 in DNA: TGTGCCAGCAGCGAGTGGGGGACTAGCGGGAGCTCCTACAATGAGCAGTTCTTC.

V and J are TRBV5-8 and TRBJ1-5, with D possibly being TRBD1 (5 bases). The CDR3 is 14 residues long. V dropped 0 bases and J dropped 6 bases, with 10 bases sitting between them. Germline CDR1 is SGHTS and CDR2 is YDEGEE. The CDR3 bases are TGTGCCAGCAGCTTGGCGCAGGGACTTCAGCCCCAGCATTTT. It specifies CASSLAQGLQPQHF.

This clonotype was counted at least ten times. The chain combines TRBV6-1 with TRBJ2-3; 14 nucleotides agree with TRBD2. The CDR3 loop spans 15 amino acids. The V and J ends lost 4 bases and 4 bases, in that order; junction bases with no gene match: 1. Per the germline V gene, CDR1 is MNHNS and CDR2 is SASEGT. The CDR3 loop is CASSGLAGGPDTQYF. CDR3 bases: TGTGCCAGCAGTGGACTAGCGGGAGGGCCAGATACGCAGTATTTT.

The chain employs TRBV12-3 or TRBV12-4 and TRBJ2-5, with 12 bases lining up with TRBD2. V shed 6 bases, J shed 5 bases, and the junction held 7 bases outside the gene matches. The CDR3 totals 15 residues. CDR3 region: CASRRRLAGEETQYF. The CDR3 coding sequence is TGTGCCAGCAGGCGACGACTAGCGGGAGAGGAGACCCAGTACTTC.

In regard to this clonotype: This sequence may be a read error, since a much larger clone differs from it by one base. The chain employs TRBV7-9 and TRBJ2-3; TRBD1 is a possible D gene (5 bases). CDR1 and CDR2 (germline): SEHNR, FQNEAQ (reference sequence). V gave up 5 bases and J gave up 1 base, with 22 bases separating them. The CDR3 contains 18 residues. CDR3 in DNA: TGTGCCAGCAGCCTTAACCAGGGTGTGTTTTTCGGCACAGATACGCAGTATTTT. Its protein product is CASSLNQGVFFGTDTQYF. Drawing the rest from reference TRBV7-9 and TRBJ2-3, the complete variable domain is DTGVSQNPRHKITKRGQNVTFRCDPISEHNRLYWYRQTLGQGPEFLTYFQNEAQLEKSRLLSDRFSAERPKGSFSTLEIQRTEQGDSAMYLCASSLNQGVFFGTDTQYFGPGTRLTVL.

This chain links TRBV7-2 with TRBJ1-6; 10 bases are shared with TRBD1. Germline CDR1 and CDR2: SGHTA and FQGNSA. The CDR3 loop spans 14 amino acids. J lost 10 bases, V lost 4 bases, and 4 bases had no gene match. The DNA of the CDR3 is TGTGCCAGCAGCTCGGGACAGGGGATCTCACCCCTCCACTTT. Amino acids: CASSSGQGISPLHF. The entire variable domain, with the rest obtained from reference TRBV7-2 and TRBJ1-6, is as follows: GAGVSQSPSNKVTEKGKDVELRCDPISGHTALYWYRQSLGQGLEFLIYFQGNSAPDKSGLPSDRFSAERTGGSVSTLTIQRTQQEDSAVYLCASSSGQGISPLHFGNGTRLTVT.

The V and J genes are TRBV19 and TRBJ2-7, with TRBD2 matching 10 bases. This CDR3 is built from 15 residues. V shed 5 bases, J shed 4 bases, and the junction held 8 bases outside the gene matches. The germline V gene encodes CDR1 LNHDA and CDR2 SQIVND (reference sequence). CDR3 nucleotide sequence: TGTGCCAGTAGTGCAGCGGGAGGGCCGGGTTACGAGCAGTACTTC. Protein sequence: CASSAAGGPGYEQYF.

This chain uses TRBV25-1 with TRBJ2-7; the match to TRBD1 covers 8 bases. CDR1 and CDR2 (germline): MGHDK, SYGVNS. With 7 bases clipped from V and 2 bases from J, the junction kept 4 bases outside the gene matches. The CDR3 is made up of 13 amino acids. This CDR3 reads CASTETGAYEQYF. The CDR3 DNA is TGTGCCAGCACAGAGACAGGGGCCTACGAGCAGTACTTC.

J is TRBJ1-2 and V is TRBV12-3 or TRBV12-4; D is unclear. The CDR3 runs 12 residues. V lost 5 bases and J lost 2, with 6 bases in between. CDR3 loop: CASSPDNYGYTF. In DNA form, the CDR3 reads TGTGCCAGCAGTCCTGACAACTATGGCTACACCTTC.

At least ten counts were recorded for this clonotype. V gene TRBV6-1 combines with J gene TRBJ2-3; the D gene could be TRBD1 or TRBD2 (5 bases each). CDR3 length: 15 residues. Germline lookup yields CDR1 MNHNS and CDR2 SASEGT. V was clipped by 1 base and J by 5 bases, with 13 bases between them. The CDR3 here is CASSEGGRRGDTQYF. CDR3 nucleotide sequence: TGTGCCAGCAGTGAAGGGGGACGGCGAGGAGATACGCAGTATTTT.

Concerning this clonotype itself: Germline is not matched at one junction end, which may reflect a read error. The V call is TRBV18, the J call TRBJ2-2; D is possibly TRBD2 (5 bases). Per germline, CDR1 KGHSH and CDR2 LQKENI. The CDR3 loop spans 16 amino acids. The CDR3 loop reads CASSPRSRGPAGELFF. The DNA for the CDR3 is TGTGCCAGCTCACCACGGAGTAGAGGTCCGGCCGGGGAGCTGTTTTTC.